This is a list of T cell receptor beta chains from one sample in a study of immune evolution from preneoplasia to lung adenocarcinoma. Here immunoSEQ multiplex PCR was the method, and the copy in TCRdb shows in-frame clones only, minus some. The data show around 4,100 clones, about 87% seen once. Material: FFPE lung adenocarcinoma in situ tissue. Receptors originate from a person aged 60-79 years with lung adenocarcinoma. The CDR3 runs from the conserved cysteine through the conserved F or W. Fields, in order: V gene, J gene, D gene, clone size, CDR3 protein, CDR3 DNA. D genes are given only for firm matches. Some rows have no size entry. The others give once, few or many, or a class for an expanded clone.

v_call: TRBV9; j_call: TRBJ2-2; d_call: NA; clone_size: NA; cdr3_aa: CASSVTEASNTGELFF; cdr3_nt: TGTGCCAGCAGCGTGACGGAGGCCTCGAACACCGGGGAGCTGTTTTTT
v_call: TRBV5-5; j_call: TRBJ1-5; d_call: TRBD1; clone_size: few; cdr3_aa: CASSMTGDRNQPQHF; cdr3_nt: TGTGCCAGCTCAATGACAGGGGATCGCAATCAGCCCCAGCATTTT
v_call: TRBV5-1; j_call: TRBJ1-4; d_call: NA; clone_size: once; cdr3_aa: CASSPGHVGNEKLFF; cdr3_nt: TGCGCCAGCAGCCCCGGACACGTGGGCAATGAAAAACTGTTTTTT
v_call: TRBV27; j_call: TRBJ1-5; d_call: TRBD1; clone_size: NA; cdr3_aa: CASRQGTGSLSNQPQHF; cdr3_nt: TGTGCCAGCAGGCAAGGGACAGGGTCCCTTAGCAATCAGCCCCAGCATTTT
v_call: TRBV6-5; j_call: TRBJ1-6; d_call: NA; clone_size: NA; cdr3_aa: CASSSGGQGYNSPLHF; cdr3_nt: TGTGCCAGCAGTTCGGGGGGTCAGGGCTATAATTCACCCCTCCACTTT
v_call: TRBV9; j_call: TRBJ2-2; d_call: TRBD2; clone_size: few; cdr3_aa: CASSVEASGRAGELFF; cdr3_nt: TGTGCCAGCAGCGTAGAGGCTAGCGGGAGGGCCGGGGAGCTGTTTTTT
v_call: TRBV7-3; j_call: TRBJ2-2; d_call: TRBD2; clone_size: NA; cdr3_aa: CASSLSFAGGPNTGELFF; cdr3_nt: TGTGCCAGCAGCTTAAGCTTTGCGGGGGGTCCTAACACCGGGGAGCTGTTTTTT
v_call: TRBV28; j_call: TRBJ2-2; d_call: TRBD1; clone_size: NA; cdr3_aa: CASSSQGSYTGELFF; cdr3_nt: TGTGCCAGCAGTTCACAGGGGTCGTACACCGGGGAGCTGTTTTTT
v_call: TRBV5-4; j_call: TRBJ2-1; d_call: TRBD2; clone_size: NA; cdr3_aa: CASTETSGGSSYNEQFF; cdr3_nt: TGTGCCAGCACCGAGACTAGCGGGGGGAGCTCCTACAATGAGCAGTTCTTC
v_call: TRBV30; j_call: TRBJ2-1; d_call: NA; clone_size: few; cdr3_aa: CAWRRDNNEQFF; cdr3_nt: TGTGCCTGGAGAAGGGACAACAATGAGCAGTTCTTC
v_call: TRBV4-2; j_call: TRBJ1-1; d_call: TRBD1; clone_size: NA; cdr3_aa: CASSQVGDRGDSCRCTEAFF; cdr3_nt: TGTGCCAGCAGCCAAGTAGGGGACAGGGGGGATTCGTGTCGATGCACTGAAGCTTTCTTT
v_call: TRBV30; j_call: TRBJ1-2; d_call: NA; clone_size: NA; cdr3_aa: CAWRSDGYYGYTF; cdr3_nt: TGTGCCTGGAGGTCGGACGGCTACTATGGCTACACCTTC
v_call: TRBV5-1; j_call: TRBJ2-5; d_call: TRBD1; clone_size: NA; cdr3_aa: CASSPGQVETQYF; cdr3_nt: TGCGCCAGCAGCCCTGGACAGGTCGAGACCCAGTACTTC
v_call: TRBV7-2; j_call: TRBJ1-4; d_call: NA; clone_size: NA; cdr3_aa: CASSPGREKLFF; cdr3_nt: TGTGCCAGCAGCCCAGGACGTGAAAAACTGTTTTTT
v_call: TRBV7-9; j_call: TRBJ2-7; d_call: NA; clone_size: once; cdr3_aa: CASSSRQAIEQYF; cdr3_nt: TGTGCCAGCAGTTCCCGACAGGCCATCGAGCAGTACTTC